This paragraph reports one TCR beta chain. Its antigen is currently unknown. The source of the sample is a study of CD8+ T cells in alopecia areata. Across the study: The drug, tofacitinib, lasted 6 to 18 months, followed by 6 months off drug. Findings and caveats of the study: In scalp, tofacitinib significantly decreased clonality and expanded CD8+ clones among the top 100.

This CDR3 region has 14 residues. Trimming pared 1 base from V and 10 bases from J, leaving 17 bases between. Germline CDR1 reads SGHAT; CDR2 reads FQDESV (reference sequence). Treatment in this sample: oral pan-JAK inhibitor, 5-10 mg twice daily. PBMCs were stained for CD3, CD4 and CD8, and CD4+ and CD8+ T cells were sorted. In each case, RNA was isolated and then reverse transcribed into cDNA as the sequencing template. The data were produced by immunoSEQ multiplex PCR, yet TCRdb's version contains in-frame clones alone and is incomplete. This sample has over 150,000 clones; 60% to 75% occur once, and the top ten carry approximately 15%.

Source: CD4+ T cells sorted from blood, taken at week 24, from a patient treated with tofacitinib. V usage is TRBV11-1 and J usage is TRBJ2-7; weak D call: TRBD1 (6 bases). This clonotype originated in a human donor with alopecia areata. The CDR3 region has the DNA TGTGCCAGCAGCTTAGAGAGTCGATGGGGGACACAGTACTTC. As protein: CASSLESRWGTQYF. Complete variable domain (other parts from reference TRBV11-1 and TRBJ2-7): EAEVAQSPRYKITEKSQAVAFWCDPISGHATLYWYRQILGQGPELLVQFQDESVVDDSQLPKDRFSAERLKGVDSTLKIQPAELGDSAMYLCASSLESRWGTQYFGPGTRLTVT.